Sequencing of this TCR beta chain was carried out in a study of STAT3 mutations in large granular lymphocyte leukemia. Study details: Over half of T-LGLL patients had one or more immunosuppressive regimens. Study results and caveats: Every T-cell large granular lymphocyte leukemia patient had at least one immunodominant TCR beta clonotype.

As regards this clone: No antigen is known for it.

Here immunoSEQ multiplex PCR was the method, and the copy in TCRdb shows in-frame clones only, minus some. This table holds 9,500 to 15,000 clones, more than 75% found once. Sample: peripheral blood mononuclear cells. This clonotype was obtained from a man between 60 and 75 years old with T-cell large granular lymphocyte leukemia. Some clones in this sample may be carry-over from other donors' samples.

DNA for the CDR3: TGCGCCAGCAGGGAAGGGGTGGAGACCCAGTACTTC. This translates into CASREGVETQYF. This chain uses TRBV5-1 with TRBJ2-5; D perhaps matches TRBD1 (5 bases). Germline loops: CDR1 SGHRS, CDR2 YFSETQ. This CDR3 is 12 amino acids long. V shed 5 bases and J shed 5 bases, with 10 bases lying between them.